This T cell receptor (beta chain) was captured by sequencing in a study of cytomegalovirus exposure and HLA in healthy donors (dated by TCRdb to between 2016 and 2019). The study in broad terms: According to a later analysis, one platform produced both the 100 to 150 validation repertoires and the 670 or so repertoires of the first cohort. The study aimed to test whether signatures of past pathogen exposure could be identified by cataloging public T cell receptors. High-throughput TCR immunosequencing, statistical association of individual TCRs with disease status, and machine learning were combined to predict cytomegalovirus infection status. Besides the first cohort of more than 650 subjects, a separate validation cohort made up of about 120 different subjects was used. The investigation overall reported the following: In vitro tests confirmed that a few of the cytomegalovirus-associated TCR beta chains recognize cytomegalovirus antigens. While some public TCRs were present in many individuals, most TCR sequences turned up only very rarely across donors. A later analysis lacked HLA typing for the validation cohort, so it scored co-occurrence in that cohort across all 120 or so repertoires. Subsequent analysis determined that TCRs grouped into clusters in the first cohort also showed a tendency toward co-occurrence across the 90 to 150 validation repertoires, and approximately 94% of cluster scores exceeded 0. Cytomegalovirus status was reported to be diagnosed by the classifier with high specificity and sensitivity in both the original and validation cohorts. The authors suggested that the approach could potentially be generalized to other disease states and immunological phenotypes. The study gave a list of about 150 TCR beta chains associated with cytomegalovirus.

Libraries came from the immunoSEQ multiplex PCR assay. Per the source publication's procedure: A statistical classification framework was built for diagnosing cytomegalovirus status from the catalog of TCR beta chain sequences. Imported from immuneACCESS, the table was reduced by TCRdb to in-frame sequences with V and J called. These copies leave out some clones; in studies compared against another copy, an unresolved V gene accounts for under half, and the cause of the remainder is not known. From that table come the V and J calls and clone size; the DNA was used to work out D and trimming. This sample gives about 120,000 clones in total; 88% of them show up just once. The leading ten clones occupy around 6% of the sample. The junction carries 22 bases between V and J, which are trimmed by 11 bases and 6 bases respectively. The CDR3 runs 15 residues from the cysteine to the phenylalanine. Kept here is only the CDR3 DNA, which spans 45 bases and is read in frame from base 1. The germline V gene specifies MNHNS as CDR1 and SASEGT as CDR2.

Donors formed part of the validation cohort, which comprised 120 subjects and was distinct from the first cohort of several hundred subjects. The sample holds one count of this clone. This receptor's antigen is unknown. One base away there is no much larger clone; base qualities are not given. The rearrangement combines TRBV6-1 with TRBJ2-2, with TRBD1 tentatively as D gene (5 bases match). The TCR was taken from a woman aged 18 to 35 in good health and CMV-seropositive. The specimen was PBMCs. The CDR3 has the sequence CASCLLQAWAGELFF. The DNA is TGTGCCTCCTGTCTACTACAGGCTTGGGCCGGGGAGCTGTTTTTT.